This T cell receptor beta chain was documented in a study of T-cell reconstitution after alpha-beta-depleted transplantation in children. The germline gives CDR1 DFQATT, CDR2 SNEGSKA (reference sequence). CDR3 length equals 18 residues. V trimming: 2 bases; J trimming: 4 bases; junction bases outside the gene matches: 10. Construction of the TCRbeta library involved unique molecular identifiers. TCRdb re-analysed the PCR reads in MiXCR, keeping a single row per CDR3 protein. The data hold some 640,000 distinct CDR3 sequences, with roughly 17% observed a single time. This clonotype has a count of ten or more.

V is TRBV20-1 and J is TRBJ2-1, with 14 bases fitting TRBD2. This clonotype was obtained from a human donor who donated a stem cell graft to a child with acute myeloid leukemia. The sequencing here drew on PBMCs from the stem cell graft donor, taken from the stem cell graft. Here the CDR3 reads CSARPGLAGGRGYNEQFF. The CDR3 nucleotides are TGCAGTGCTAGACCCGGACTAGCGGGGGGCCGAGGGTACAATGAGCAGTTCTTC.